The clone carrying this T cell receptor (beta chain) occurred many times. TCR cDNA molecules each carried a unique molecular identifier. Via MiXCR, TCRdb re-called the 5' RACE reads, giving one row per CDR3 protein. This table holds tens of thousands of distinct CDR3 sequences, under 7.5% found once. These data come from a study of spatial heterogeneity in lung cancer. Study information: Within raw reads, each unique TCR and UMI combination appeared on average more than ten times.

There are 13 residues in the CDR3. The V and J ends lost 3 bases and 2 bases respectively, with 6 bases between them. Germline assignment: CDR1 MDHEN and CDR2 SYDVKM. The time point: sample taken at primary tumor resection. Unsorted tumor, nontumor lung tissue or cryopreserved PBMC supplied the whole RNA. The donors were 72 patients with non-small cell lung cancer that was early-stage and untreated. The TCR was taken from a female donor with early-stage non-small cell lung cancer. Sequenced material: PBMCs, taken at surgery. This chain joins TRBV28 and TRBJ2-3; D remains unclear. CDR3 in DNA: TGTGCCAGCAGTTTGGGGAACACAGATACGCAGTATTTT. Amino acids: CASSLGNTDTQYF.